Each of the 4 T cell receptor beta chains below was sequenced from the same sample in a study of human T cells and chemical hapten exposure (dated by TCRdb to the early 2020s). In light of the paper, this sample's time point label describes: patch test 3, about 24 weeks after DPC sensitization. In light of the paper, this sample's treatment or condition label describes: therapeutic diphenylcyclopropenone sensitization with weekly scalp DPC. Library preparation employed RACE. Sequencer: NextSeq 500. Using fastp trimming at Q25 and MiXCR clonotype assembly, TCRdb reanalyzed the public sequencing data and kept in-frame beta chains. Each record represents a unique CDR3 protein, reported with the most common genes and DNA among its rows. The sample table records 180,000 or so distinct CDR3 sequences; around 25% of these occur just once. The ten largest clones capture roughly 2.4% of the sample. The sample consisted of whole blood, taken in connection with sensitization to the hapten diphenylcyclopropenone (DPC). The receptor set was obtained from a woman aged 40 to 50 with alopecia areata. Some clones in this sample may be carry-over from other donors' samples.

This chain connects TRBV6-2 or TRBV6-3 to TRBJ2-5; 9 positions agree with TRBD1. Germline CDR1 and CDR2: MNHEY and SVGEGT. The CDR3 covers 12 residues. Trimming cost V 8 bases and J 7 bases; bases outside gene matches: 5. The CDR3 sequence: CASQDRGWTQYF. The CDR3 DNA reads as TGTGCCAGCCAGGACAGGGGTTGGACCCAGTACTTC.

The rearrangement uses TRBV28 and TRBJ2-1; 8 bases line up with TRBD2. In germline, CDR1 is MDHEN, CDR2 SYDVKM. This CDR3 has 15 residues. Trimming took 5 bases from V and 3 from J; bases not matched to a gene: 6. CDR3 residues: CASSPTGLDYNEQFF. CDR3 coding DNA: TGTGCCAGCAGTCCCACGGGACTAGACTACAATGAGCAGTTCTTC.

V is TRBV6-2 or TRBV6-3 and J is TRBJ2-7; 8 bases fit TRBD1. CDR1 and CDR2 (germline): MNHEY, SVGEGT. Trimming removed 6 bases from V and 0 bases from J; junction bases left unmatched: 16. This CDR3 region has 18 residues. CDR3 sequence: CASSTPGQDYITSYEQYF. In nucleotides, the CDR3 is TGTGCCAGCAGCACCCCGGGACAGGACTACATAACCTCCTACGAGCAGTACTTC.

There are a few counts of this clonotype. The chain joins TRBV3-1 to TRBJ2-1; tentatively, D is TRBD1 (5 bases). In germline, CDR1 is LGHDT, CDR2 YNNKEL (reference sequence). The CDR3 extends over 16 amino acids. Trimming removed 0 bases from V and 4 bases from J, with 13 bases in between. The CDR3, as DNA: TGTGCCAGCAGCCAAGATAGGGAACAGGTGTACAATGAGCAGTTCTTC. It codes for CASSQDREQVYNEQFF.